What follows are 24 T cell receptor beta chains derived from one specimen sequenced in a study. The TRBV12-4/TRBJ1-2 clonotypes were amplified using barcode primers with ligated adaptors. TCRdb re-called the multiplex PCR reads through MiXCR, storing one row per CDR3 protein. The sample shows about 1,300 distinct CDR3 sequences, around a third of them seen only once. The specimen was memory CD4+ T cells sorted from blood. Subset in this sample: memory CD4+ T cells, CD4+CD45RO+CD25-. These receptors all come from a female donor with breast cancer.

The CDR3 DNA follows: TGTGCCAGCAGTTTAGACCGGAGCTCCTATGGCTACACCTTC. Translating it yields CASSLDRSSYGYTF. This chain uses TRBV12-3 or TRBV12-4 with TRBJ1-2; D unclear. Trimming took 1 base from V and 4 from J, leaving 10 bases between them. The CDR3 totals 14 residues.

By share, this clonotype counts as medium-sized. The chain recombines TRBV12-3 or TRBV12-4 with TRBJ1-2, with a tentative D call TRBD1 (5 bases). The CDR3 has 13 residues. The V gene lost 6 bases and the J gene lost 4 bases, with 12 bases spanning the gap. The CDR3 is CASRFTGFYGYTF. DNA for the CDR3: TGTGCCAGCAGGTTCACAGGATTCTATGGCTACACCTTC.

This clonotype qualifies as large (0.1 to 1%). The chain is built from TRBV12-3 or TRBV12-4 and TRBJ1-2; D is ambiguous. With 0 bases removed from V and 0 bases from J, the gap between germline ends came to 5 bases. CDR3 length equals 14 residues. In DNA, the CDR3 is TGTGCCAGCAGTTTAGCCCGTTCTAACTATGGCTACACCTTC. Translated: CASSLARSNYGYTF.

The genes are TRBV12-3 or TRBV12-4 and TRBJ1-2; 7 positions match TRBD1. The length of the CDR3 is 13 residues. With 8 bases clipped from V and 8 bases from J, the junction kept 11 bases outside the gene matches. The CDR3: CASSGTEDGGYTF. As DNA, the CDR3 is TGTGCCAGCTCCGGGACAGAGGACGGCGGCTACACCTTC.

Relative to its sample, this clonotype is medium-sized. CDR3 coding DNA: TGTGCCAGCAGTTTAACCGGACAGGGAGGATACTATGGCTACACCTTC. Amino acid sequence: CASSLTGQGGYYGYTF. This chain connects TRBV12-3 or TRBV12-4 to TRBJ1-2; 8 nucleotides match TRBD1. J gave up 3 bases and V 2 bases, and 8 bases lay outside the gene matches. The CDR3 runs 16 residues.

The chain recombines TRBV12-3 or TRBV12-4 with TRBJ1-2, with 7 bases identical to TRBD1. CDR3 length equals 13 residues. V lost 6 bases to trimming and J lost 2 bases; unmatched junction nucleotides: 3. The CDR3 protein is CASRSGQNYGYTF. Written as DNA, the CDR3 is TGTGCCAGCAGGTCGGGACAGAACTATGGCTACACCTTC.

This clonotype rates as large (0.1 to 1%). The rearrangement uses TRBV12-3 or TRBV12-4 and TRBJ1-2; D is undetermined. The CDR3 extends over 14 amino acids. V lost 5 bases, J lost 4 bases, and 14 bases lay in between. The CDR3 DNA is TGTGCCAGCAGTCTCACTAACACCGGCTATGGCTACACCTTC. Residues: CASSLTNTGYGYTF.

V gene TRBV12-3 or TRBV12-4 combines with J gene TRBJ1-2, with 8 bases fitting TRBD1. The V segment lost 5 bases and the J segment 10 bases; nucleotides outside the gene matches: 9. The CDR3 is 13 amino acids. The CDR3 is CASSPGQETFYTF. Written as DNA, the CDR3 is TGTGCCAGCAGTCCGGGACAGGAGACCTTCTACACCTTC.

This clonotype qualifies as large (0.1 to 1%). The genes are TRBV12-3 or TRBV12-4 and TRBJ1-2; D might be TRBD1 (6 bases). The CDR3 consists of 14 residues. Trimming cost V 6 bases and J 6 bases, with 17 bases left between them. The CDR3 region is CASSTNWPGDGYTF. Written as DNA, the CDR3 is TGTGCCAGCAGCACCAATTGGCCAGGGGATGGCTACACCTTC.

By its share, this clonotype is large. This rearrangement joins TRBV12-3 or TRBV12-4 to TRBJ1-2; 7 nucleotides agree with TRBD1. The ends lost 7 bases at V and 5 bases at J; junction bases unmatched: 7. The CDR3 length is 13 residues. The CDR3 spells CASTRTGEYGYTF. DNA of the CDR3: TGTGCCAGCACCAGGACAGGCGAATATGGCTACACCTTC.

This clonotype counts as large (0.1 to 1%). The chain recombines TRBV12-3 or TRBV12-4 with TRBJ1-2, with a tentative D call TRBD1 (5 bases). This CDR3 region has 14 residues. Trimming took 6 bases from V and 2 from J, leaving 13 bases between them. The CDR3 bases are TGTGCCAGCAGGTCCCACGGGACCAACTATGGCTACACCTTC. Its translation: CASRSHGTNYGYTF.

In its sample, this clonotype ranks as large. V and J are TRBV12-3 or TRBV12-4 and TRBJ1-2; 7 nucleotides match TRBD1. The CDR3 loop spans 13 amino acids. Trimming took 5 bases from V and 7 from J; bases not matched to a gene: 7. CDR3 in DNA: TGTGCCAGCAGTGAGACAGGGTTGAGTGGCTACACCTTC. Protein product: CASSETGLSGYTF.

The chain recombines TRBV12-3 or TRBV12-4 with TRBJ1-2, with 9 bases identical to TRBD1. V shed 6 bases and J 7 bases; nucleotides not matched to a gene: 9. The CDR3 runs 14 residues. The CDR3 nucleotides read TGTGCCAGCAGACGACAGGGACAGGGATCTGGCTACACCTTC. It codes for CASRRQGQGSGYTF.

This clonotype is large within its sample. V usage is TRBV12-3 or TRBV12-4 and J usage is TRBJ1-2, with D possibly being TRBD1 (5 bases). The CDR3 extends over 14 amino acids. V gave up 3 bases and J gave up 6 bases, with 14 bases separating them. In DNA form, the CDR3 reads TGTGCCAGCAGTTTTGGAAGGGGAGTTAATGGCTACACCTTC. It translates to CASSFGRGVNGYTF.

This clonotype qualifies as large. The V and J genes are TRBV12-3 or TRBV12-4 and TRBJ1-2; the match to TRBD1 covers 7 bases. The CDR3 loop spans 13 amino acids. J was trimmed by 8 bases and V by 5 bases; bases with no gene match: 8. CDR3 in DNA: TGTGCCAGCAGTATCTACAGGGGAGGAGGCTACACCTTC. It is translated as CASSIYRGGGYTF.

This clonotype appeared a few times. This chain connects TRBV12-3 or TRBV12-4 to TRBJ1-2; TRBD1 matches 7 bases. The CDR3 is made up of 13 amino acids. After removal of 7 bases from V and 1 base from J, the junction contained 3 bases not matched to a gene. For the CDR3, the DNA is TGTGCCAGCACCTGGGACAGTAACTATGGCTACACCTTC. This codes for CASTWDSNYGYTF.

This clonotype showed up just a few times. In DNA form, the CDR3 reads TGTGCCAGCAGCCCCGGGACAGGGGACGGCGGCTACACCTTC. Translating it yields CASSPGTGDGGYTF. The chain links TRBV12-3 or TRBV12-4 to TRBJ1-2; 10 bases are a match to TRBD1. V lost 6 bases, J lost 8 bases, and 9 bases stayed unmatched. The CDR3 runs to 14 residues.

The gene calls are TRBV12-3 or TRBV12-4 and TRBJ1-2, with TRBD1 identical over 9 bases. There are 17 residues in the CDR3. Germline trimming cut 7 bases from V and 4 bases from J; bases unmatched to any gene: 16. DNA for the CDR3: TGTGCCAGCACCGTCGACGGGACAGGGATCTCGGCCTATGGCTACACCTTC. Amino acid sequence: CASTVDGTGISAYGYTF.

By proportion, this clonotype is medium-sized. The CDR3 sequence: CASSNRGSSYGYTF. In DNA form, the CDR3 reads TGTGCCAGCAGTAACAGGGGTAGTTCCTATGGCTACACCTTC. The V and J genes are TRBV12-3 or TRBV12-4 and TRBJ1-2, with 7 bases lining up with TRBD1. The length of the CDR3 is 14 residues. Trimming at V came to 5 bases and at J to 4 bases, leaving 7 bases not matched to a gene.

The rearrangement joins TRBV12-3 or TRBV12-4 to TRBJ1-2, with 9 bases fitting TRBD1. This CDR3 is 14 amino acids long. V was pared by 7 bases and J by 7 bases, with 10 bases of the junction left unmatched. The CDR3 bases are TGTGCCAGCACCGTCGACGGGACAGGGACTGGCTACACCTTC. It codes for CASTVDGTGTGYTF.

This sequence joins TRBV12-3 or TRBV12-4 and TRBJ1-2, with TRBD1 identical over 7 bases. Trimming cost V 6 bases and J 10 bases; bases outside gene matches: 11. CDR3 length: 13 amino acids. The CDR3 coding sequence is TGTGCCAGCAGCCGAGAAACCGGGACAGCCTACACCTTC. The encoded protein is CASSRETGTAYTF.

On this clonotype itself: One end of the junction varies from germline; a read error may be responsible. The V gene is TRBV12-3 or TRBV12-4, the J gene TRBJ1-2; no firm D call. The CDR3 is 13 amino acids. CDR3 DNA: TGTGCCAGCAGGTTAGGAAGCGGCTATGGCTACACCTTC. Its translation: CASRLGSGYGYTF.

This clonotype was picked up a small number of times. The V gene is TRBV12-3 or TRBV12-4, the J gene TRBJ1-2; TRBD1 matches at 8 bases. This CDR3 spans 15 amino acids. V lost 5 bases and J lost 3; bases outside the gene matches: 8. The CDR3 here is CASSQPETGDYGYTF. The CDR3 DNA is TGTGCCAGCAGTCAACCAGAGACAGGGGACTATGGCTACACCTTC.

The DNA of the CDR3 is TGTGCCAGCAGTCTGCAGGGGAACTATGGCTACACCTTC. It encodes CASSLQGNYGYTF. The chain combines TRBV12-3 or TRBV12-4 with TRBJ1-2; TRBD1 is a possible D gene (6 bases). The CDR3 sequence is 13 residues long. V was trimmed by 5 bases and J by 2 bases, leaving 9 bases between them.